Each of the 21 T cell receptor beta chains below was sequenced from the same sample in a study of shared clonotypes between healthy human individuals. Naivety among CD8 cells was defined by CD45RO negativity and positive CCR7 selection, thereby excluding terminally differentiated effector memory CD45RA+ cells. Sequencing was performed with immunoSEQ multiplex PCR; in TCRdb, only in-frame clones are kept and a portion is missing. The sample lists around 2,000,000 clones; just under 95% were seen once. Source material: naive CD8+ T cells sorted from blood. These receptors originate from a man aged 18 to 30 in good health.

This clone was seen a single time. This chain uses TRBV27 with TRBJ1-5, with no clear D. Trimming removed 1 base at V and 3 bases at J, with 7 bases between. CDR1 MNHEY and CDR2 SMNVEV come from the germline V gene (reference sequence). CDR3 length equals 14 residues. This CDR3 is CASSLLGNNQPQHF. For the CDR3, the DNA is TGTGCCAGCAGTTTATTGGGGAACAATCAGCCCCAGCATTTT.

This sequence joins TRBV6-6 and TRBJ2-1; 9 bases agree with TRBD2. Germline values: CDR1 MNHNY, CDR2 SVGAGI (reference sequence). Trimming removed 0 bases from V and 4 bases from J; junction bases left unmatched: 1. The CDR3 has 15 residues. In nucleotides, the CDR3 is TGTGCCAGCAGTTACTCGACTAGCGGTTACAATGAGCAGTTCTTC. Its translation: CASSYSTSGYNEQFF.

For this clone: The same CDR3 also results from other DNA sequences found in this sample. The V call is TRBV5-6, the J call TRBJ2-1; D is ambiguous. V gave up 0 bases and J gave up 9 bases, with 4 bases separating them. The germline V gene encodes CDR1 SGHDT and CDR2 YYEEEE. The CDR3 runs to 11 residues. As DNA, the CDR3 is TGTGCCAGCAGCTTGGTTGCTGAGCAGTTCTTC. Its translation is CASSLVAEQFF.

The J gene is TRBJ2-1, the V gene TRBV4-1; 10 bases fit TRBD2. This CDR3 region has 16 residues. With 5 bases clipped from V and 2 bases from J, the junction kept 6 bases outside the gene matches. Germline CDR1 is MGHRA and CDR2 is YSYEKL. This chain's CDR3 is CASSFGLADTYNEQFF. The CDR3 DNA sequence: TGCGCCAGCAGCTTCGGACTAGCGGATACCTACAATGAGCAGTTCTTC.

The sample holds one count of this clone. This chain links TRBV18 with TRBJ2-5; no clear D. The CDR3 is made up of 15 amino acids. Trimming pared 0 bases from V and 5 bases from J, leaving 13 bases between. From germline, CDR1 is KGHSH and CDR2 LQKENI. Here the CDR3 reads CASSPPQDARETQYF. The CDR3 DNA sequence: TGTGCCAGCTCACCACCGCAGGACGCGAGGGAGACCCAGTACTTC.

The J gene is TRBJ2-7, the V gene TRBV11-2; 9 positions agree with TRBD2. V lost 5 bases to trimming and J lost 0 bases; unmatched junction nucleotides: 8. Per germline, CDR1 SGHAT and CDR2 FQNNGV. This CDR3 region has 16 residues. CDR3 amino acids: CASSPVAGGPSYEQYF. CDR3 coding DNA: TGTGCCAGCAGCCCCGTCGCGGGGGGGCCCTCCTACGAGCAGTACTTC.

Comment on this clone: An end of the junction does not agree with germline; a read error may underlie this. The chain carries TRBV23-1 and TRBJ2-7; unclear D gene. TRBV23-1 is noted as an ORF with a role that remains uncertain. This CDR3 has 10 residues. CDR3 protein: CASRRRGACF. Here the CDR3 DNA reads TGCGCCAGCAGGCGACGTGGCGCGTGCTTC.

This clone was recorded only once. The junction and the germline gene differ at one end; a read error may be behind it. The chain joins TRBV7-7 to TRBJ1-3; weak D call: TRBD1 (6 bases). CDR3 length: 15 residues. Germline CDR1 is SSHAT and CDR2 is FNYEAQ (reference sequence). CDR3 sequence: CASSRDRSSGNTIYF. The CDR3 coding sequence is TGTGCTAGCAGCCGTGACAGGAGCTCTGGAAACACCATATATTTT.

The chain carries TRBV5-6 and TRBJ1-1, with D possibly matching TRBD1 (5 bases). The CDR3 has 17 amino acids. V was pared by 0 bases and J by 1 base, with 16 bases between. Germline CDR1 is SGHDT and CDR2 is YYEEEE. This CDR3 is CASSLELKGGQNTEAFF. Written as DNA, the CDR3 is TGTGCCAGCAGCTTGGAACTCAAAGGTGGACAGAACACTGAAGCTTTCTTT.

V usage is TRBV2 and J usage is TRBJ2-1; TRBD2 matches at 7 bases. Germline-derived CDR1 and CDR2 are SNHLY and FYNNEI. The CDR3 extends over 13 amino acids. Unmatched junction bases numbered 2, after V lost 8 bases and J lost 1 base. The CDR3 DNA is TGTGCCAGCGGAGCGGGGTCCTACAATGAGCAGTTCTTC. Protein product: CASGAGSYNEQFF. Looking up the rest from reference TRBV2 and TRBJ2-1 gives the full variable domain: EPEVTQTPSHQVTQMGQEVILRCVPISNHLYFYWYRQILGQKVEFLVSFYNNEISEKSEIFDDQFSVERPDGSNFTLKIRSTKLEDSAMYFCASGAGSYNEQFFGPGTRLTVL.

The chain has TRBV2 and TRBJ2-2, with 7 bases that match TRBD2. Germline V gene data show CDR1 as SNHLY and CDR2 as FYNNEI. The CDR3 loop spans 15 amino acids. V lost 5 bases, J lost 2 bases, and 5 bases stayed unmatched. CDR3: CASSLAGDNTGELFF. The CDR3 DNA reads TGTGCCAGCAGTCTGGCGGGAGACAACACCGGGGAGCTGTTTTTT. Together with reference TRBV2 and TRBJ2-2, the CDR3 gives the full variable domain: EPEVTQTPSHQVTQMGQEVILRCVPISNHLYFYWYRQILGQKVEFLVSFYNNEISEKSEIFDDQFSVERPDGSNFTLKIRSTKLEDSAMYFCASSLAGDNTGELFFGEGSRLTVL.

The chain is built from TRBV11-2 and TRBJ2-2; D unclear. Trimming removed 5 bases at V and 1 base at J, with 11 bases between. Germline V gene sequence: CDR1 SGHAT, CDR2 FQNNGV. The CDR3 runs to 15 residues. The CDR3 DNA follows: TGTGCCAGCAGCCCCCGGCGCGGGAACACCGGGGAGCTGTTTTTT. Its protein is CASSPRRGNTGELFF.

This chain uses TRBV5-1 with TRBJ2-7; 7 nucleotides agree with TRBD2. The germline V gene has CDR1 SGHRS and CDR2 YFSETQ. The CDR3 loop spans 16 amino acids. V lost 5 bases and J lost 2; bases outside the gene matches: 13. This CDR3 reads CASRVGRGEGTYEQYF. DNA for the CDR3: TGCGCCAGCAGGGTAGGGAGGGGAGAGGGGACCTACGAGCAGTACTTC. The complete variable domain, with remaining parts taken from reference TRBV5-1 and TRBJ2-7, reads KAGVTQTPRYLIKTRGQQVTLSCSPISGHRSVSWYQQTPGQGLQFLFEYFSETQRNKGNFPGRFSGRQFSNSRSEMNVSTLELGDSALYLCASRVGRGEGTYEQYFGPGTRLTVT.

This chain uses TRBV7-9 with TRBJ2-1; D is possibly TRBD2 (6 bases). V was clipped by 6 bases and J by 7 bases, with 25 bases between them. There are 17 residues in the CDR3. Germline V lookup: CDR1 SEHNR, CDR2 FQNEAQ (reference sequence). The DNA for the CDR3 is TGTGCCAGCAGTATGTCTCTAGCCCTACCTGGGGGGAATGAGCAGTTCTTC. This translates into CASSMSLALPGGNEQFF.

The gene calls are TRBV2 and TRBJ2-7; D is unresolved. The CDR3 totals 13 residues. Germline CDR1 SNHLY, CDR2 FYNNEI. Trimming pared 4 bases from V and 4 bases from J, leaving 11 bases between. In DNA, the CDR3 is TGTGCCAGCAGTGGGCTGGCGGAGTACGAGCAGTACTTC. Protein product: CASSGLAEYEQYF.

The rearrangement links TRBV13 to TRBJ2-5; D not certain. Germline CDR1 is PRHDT and CDR2 is FYEKMQ (reference sequence). With 5 bases removed from V and 4 bases from J, the gap between germline ends came to 17 bases. The CDR3 loop spans 15 amino acids. CDR3 sequence (DNA): TGTGCCAGCAGCCCAGGACCAAAAGAAGGAGAGACCCAGTACTTC. This codes for CASSPGPKEGETQYF.

This clone was observed a single time. Other DNA sequences in this specimen translate into the identical CDR3. V usage is TRBV7-9 and J usage is TRBJ2-7, with D hard to call. This CDR3 contains 12 residues. The V and J ends lost 2 bases and 4 bases respectively, with 6 bases between them. The germline CDR1 and CDR2 sequences are SEHNR and FQNEAQ (reference sequence). This chain's CDR3 is CASSLYPYEQYF. The CDR3 nucleotides read TGTGCCAGCAGCTTATACCCTTACGAGCAGTACTTC.

The J gene is TRBJ2-2, the V gene TRBV27, with no clear D. Germline-derived CDR1 and CDR2 are MNHEY and SMNVEV (reference sequence). CDR3 size: 13 residues. The V and J ends lost 3 bases and 7 bases respectively, with 9 bases between them. CDR3 residues: CASSLVSHGELFF. In DNA, the CDR3 is TGTGCCAGCAGTTTGGTCTCGCACGGGGAGCTGTTTTTT.

V gene TRBV7-2 combines with J gene TRBJ2-1, with a tentative D call TRBD1 (5 bases). Germline loops: CDR1 SGHTA, CDR2 FQGNSA. The V gene lost 1 base and the J gene lost 0 bases, with 10 bases spanning the gap. The CDR3 contains 16 residues. CDR3 sequence (DNA): TGTGCCAGCAGCTTAGTTACAGGCTACTCCTACAATGAGCAGTTCTTC. Translating gives CASSLVTGYSYNEQFF.

The CDR3 region is CASSDRGAHLKETQYF. CDR3 sequence (DNA): TGTGCCAGCAGCGACCGGGGAGCCCATTTAAAGGAGACCCAGTACTTC. The V and J genes are TRBV7-2 and TRBJ2-5, with D perhaps matching TRBD2 (5 bases). The CDR3 runs to 16 residues. Germline values: CDR1 SGHTA, CDR2 FQGNSA. Between the trimmed V and J ends, which lost 5 bases and 5 bases, there was a span of 21 bases.

The chain joins TRBV28 to TRBJ1-6; 10 bases line up with TRBD1. The CDR3 consists of 17 residues. V lost 5 bases, J lost 0 bases, and 4 bases stayed unmatched. Germline assignment: CDR1 MDHEN and CDR2 SYDVKM. The CDR3 reads CASSSRTGGSYNSPLHF. In DNA, the CDR3 is TGTGCCAGCAGTAGCAGGACAGGGGGCTCCTATAATTCACCCCTCCACTTT.